This T cell receptor beta chain came from a study of T cell clones after liver transplantation. Using immunoSEQ multiplex PCR, the repertoire was profiled, and TCRdb retains in-frame clones only, with some absent. Among 95,000 to 130,000 clones listed, less than 95% were seen once. The sequence came from a human patient who received a liver transplant. Some T cells may have come from the graft donor. The sequencing here drew on CD4+ T cells from blood, taken 12 months after liver transplant.

The chain's CDR3 is CASTNRATVTEAFF. The CDR3 DNA reads TGTGCCAGCACCAACAGGGCTACGGTCACTGAAGCTTTCTTT. The chain employs TRBV25-1 and TRBJ1-1; D possibly corresponds to TRBD1 (6 bases). The V and J ends lost 7 bases and 4 bases respectively, with 16 bases between them. Germline V gives CDR1 MGHDK, CDR2 SYGVNS. The CDR3 consists of 14 residues.